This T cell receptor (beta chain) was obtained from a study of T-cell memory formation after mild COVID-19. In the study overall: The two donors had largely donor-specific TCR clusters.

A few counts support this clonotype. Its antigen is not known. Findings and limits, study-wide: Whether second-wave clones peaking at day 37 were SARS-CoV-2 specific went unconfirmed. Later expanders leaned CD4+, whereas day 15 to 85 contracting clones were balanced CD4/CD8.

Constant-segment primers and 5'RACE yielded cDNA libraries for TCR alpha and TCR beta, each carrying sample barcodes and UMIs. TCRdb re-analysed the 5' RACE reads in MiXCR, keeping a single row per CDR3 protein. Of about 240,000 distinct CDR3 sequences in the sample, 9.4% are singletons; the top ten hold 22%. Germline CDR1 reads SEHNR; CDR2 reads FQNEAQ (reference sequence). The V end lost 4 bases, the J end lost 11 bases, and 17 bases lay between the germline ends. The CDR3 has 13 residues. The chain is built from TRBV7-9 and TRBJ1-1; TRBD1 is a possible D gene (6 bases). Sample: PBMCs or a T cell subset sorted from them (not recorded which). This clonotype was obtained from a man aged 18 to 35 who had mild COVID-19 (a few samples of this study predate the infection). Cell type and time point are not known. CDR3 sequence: CASSWAEGQRAFF. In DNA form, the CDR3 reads TGTGCCAGCAGCTGGGCCGAGGGACAAAGGGCTTTCTTT.